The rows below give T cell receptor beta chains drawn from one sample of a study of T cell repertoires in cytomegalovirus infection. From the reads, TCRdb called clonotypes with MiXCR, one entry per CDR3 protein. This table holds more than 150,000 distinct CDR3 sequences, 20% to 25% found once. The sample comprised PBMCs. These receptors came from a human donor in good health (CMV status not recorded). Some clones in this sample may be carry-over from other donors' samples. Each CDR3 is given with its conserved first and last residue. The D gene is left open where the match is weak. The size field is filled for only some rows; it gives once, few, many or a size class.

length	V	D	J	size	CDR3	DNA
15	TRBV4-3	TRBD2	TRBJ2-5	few	CASSQDVGGRGTQYF	TGCGCCAGCAGCCAAGACGTAGGAGGGAGGGGGACCCAGTACTTC
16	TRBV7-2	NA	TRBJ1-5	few	CASSLGGLYSNQPQHF	TGTGCCAGCAGCCTGGGGGGTCTTTATAGCAATCAGCCCCAGCATTTT
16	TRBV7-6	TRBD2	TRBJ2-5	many	CASSMTSGGAQETQYF	TGTGCCAGCAGCATGACTAGCGGGGGGGCCCAGGAGACCCAGTACTTC
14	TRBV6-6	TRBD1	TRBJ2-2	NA	CASRGQGSTGELFF	TGTGCCAGCAGGGGACAGGGATCCACCGGGGAGCTGTTTTTT
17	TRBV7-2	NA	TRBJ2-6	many	CASSLVAVRSGANVLTF	TGTGCCAGCAGCTTAGTCGCGGTTCGGTCTGGGGCCAACGTCCTGACTTTC
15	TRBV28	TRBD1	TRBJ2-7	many	CASSLAWDRGHEQYF	TGTGCCAGCAGTCTGGCTTGGGACAGGGGGCACGAGCAGTACTTC
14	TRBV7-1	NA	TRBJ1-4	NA	CASSPNVVSGKLFF	TGTGCCAGCAGTCCAAATGTGGTCTCAGGGAAACTGTTTTTT
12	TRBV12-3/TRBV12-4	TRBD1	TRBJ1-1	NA	CASRDRAGEAFF	TGTGCCAGCAGGGACAGGGCCGGTGAAGCTTTCTTT
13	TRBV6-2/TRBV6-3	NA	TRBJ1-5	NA	CASRRADDQPQHF	TGTGCCAGCAGACGGGCCGACGATCAGCCCCAGCATTTT
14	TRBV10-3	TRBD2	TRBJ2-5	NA	CAISRSGGQETQYF	TGTGCCATCTCGCGGTCGGGGGGCCAAGAGACCCAGTACTTC
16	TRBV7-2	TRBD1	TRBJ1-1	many	CASSLARPGQGAEAFF	TGTGCCAGCAGCTTAGCCCGACCAGGACAGGGGGCCGAAGCTTTCTTT
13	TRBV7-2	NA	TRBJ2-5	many	CASSLSYQETQYF	TGTGCCAGCAGCTTATCGTACCAAGAGACCCAGTACTTC
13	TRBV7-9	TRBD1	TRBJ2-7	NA	CASSLEQGREQYF	TGTGCCAGCAGCTTAGAACAGGGGCGCGAGCAGTACTTC
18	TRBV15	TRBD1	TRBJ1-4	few	CATSARAGTGVVGEKLFF	TGTGCCACCAGCGCAAGGGCGGGCACAGGGGTTGTTGGTGAAAAACTGTTTTTT
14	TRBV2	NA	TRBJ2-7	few	CASNSRSGAYEQYF	TGTGCCAGCAATTCCCGCTCAGGGGCCTACGAGCAGTACTTC
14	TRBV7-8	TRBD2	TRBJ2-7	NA	CDSSLKELAVEQYF	TGTGACAGCAGCTTAAAGGAACTAGCGGTCGAGCAGTACTTC
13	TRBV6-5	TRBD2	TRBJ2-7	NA	CASRLGLAHEQYF	TGTGCCAGCAGATTGGGACTAGCCCACGAGCAGTACTTC
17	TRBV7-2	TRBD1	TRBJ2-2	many	CASSLGGLGTVSGELFF	TGTGCCAGCAGCTTAGGGGGCCTCGGGACAGTTTCCGGGGAGCTGTTTTTT
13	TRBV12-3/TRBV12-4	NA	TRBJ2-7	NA	CASSSGTGDEQYF	TGTGCCAGCAGTTCCGGGACCGGGGACGAGCAGTACTTC
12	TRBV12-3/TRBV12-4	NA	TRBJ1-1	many	CASSFTGTEAFF	TGTGCCAGCAGTTTCACTGGCACTGAAGCTTTCTTT